This TCR beta chain was recovered during a study of blood T cell repertoires in COVID-19. Germline CDR1 and CDR2: SGHAT and FQNNGV. V gave up 4 bases and J gave up 3 bases; unmatched junction bases: 10. The CDR3 runs 16 residues. Profiled with immunoSEQ multiplex PCR; TCRdb holds only in-frame clones, not every one. The table has roughly 99,000 clones, 81% seen once; the top ten hold about 10%. What was sequenced was peripheral blood. The origin of this receptor is a woman aged 80 or over with acute or convalescent COVID-19. V usage is TRBV11-2 and J usage is TRBJ2-3; 7 nucleotides line up with TRBD2. CDR3 sequence (DNA): TGTGCCAGCAGCTCTAGTAGCACGGGGGGAACAGATACGCAGTATTTT. Its translation is CASSSSSTGGTDTQYF. The complete variable domain, with remaining parts taken from reference TRBV11-2 and TRBJ2-3, reads EAGVAQSPRYKIIEKRQSVAFWCNPISGHATLYWYQQILGQGPKLLIQFQNNGVVDDSQLPKDRFSAERLKGVDSTLKIQPAKLEDSAVYLCASSSSSTGGTDTQYFGPGTRLTVL.